This TCR beta chain was documented in a study of cytomegalovirus exposure and HLA in healthy donors. General study results and limits: Rarity characterized most TCR sequences, yet some public TCRs appeared in many donors. One later analysis, an examination of the 90 to 150 validation repertoires, found that first-cohort TCR clusters tended to co-occur in them. Associated with cytomegalovirus, according to the listing, were 150 to 200 TCR beta chains.

Method: immunoSEQ multiplex PCR; TCRdb's copy keeps in-frame clones and lacks some. This table has roughly 77,000 clones, over 85% appearing once. Details on this clone: The antigen is unknown.

This CDR3 has 12 amino acids. The germline V gene encodes CDR1 MGHRA and CDR2 YSYEKL. Trimming at V came to 6 bases and at J to 14 bases, leaving 9 bases not matched to a gene. Sequenced: PBMCs. The chain combines TRBV4-1 with TRBJ2-1, with TRBD2 matching 8 bases. This clonotype was obtained from a woman between 18 and 29 years old in good health and CMV-seronegative. This chain's CDR3 is CASSGYDGREFF. The CDR3 nucleotides are TGCGCCAGCAGTGGATACGACGGGAGGGAGTTCTTC.